This T cell receptor beta chain was retrieved from a study of OX40 agonist ivuxolimab in advanced cancers. Some background on the complete study: Ivuxolimab was a fully human IgG2 agonistic monoclonal antibody targeting the costimulatory receptor OX40 (CD134). Intravenous ivuxolimab was administered to patients every 2 weeks at six dose levels: 0.01, 0.1, 0.3, 1.5, 3 and 10 mg/kg. Partial responses were achieved by three dose-escalation patients, of whom one had hepatocellular carcinoma and two had cutaneous melanoma. Prior anti-PD-1, anti-PD-L1 or anti-CTLA-4 therapy was permitted, and approximately 39% of dose-escalation patients had received checkpoint inhibitors. Peripheral TCRbeta sequencing aimed to test whether ivuxolimab altered TCR sequence diversity and caused clonal T-cell expansion. Of the 50 or so patients in dose escalation, about 20 had hepatocellular carcinoma, about 15 had melanoma, 9 had renal cell carcinoma and 9 had head and neck cancer. The paper covers the monotherapy dose-escalation part of the phase I ivuxolimab trial, which included N of about 56 patients. In the dose-escalation cohort, approximately 80% of patients were male, and the mean age was 60 years with a range of roughly 20 to 85. Summary of the overall study and its limitations: Low levels of normalized T-cell clonal expansion were also seen in some nonresponding patients. In partial responders in the 0.1-3.0 mg/kg groups, normalized peripheral clonal expansion was found to be among the lowest, especially among CD8+ T cells. After ivuxolimab, expanded clones were on average more numerous among CD8+ T cells than among CD4+ T cells. Clonal expansion of both CD4+ and CD8+ blood T cells was observed from baseline to week 6 at doses 0.1 to 3.0 mg/kg. The antigen specificity of the peripheral T cells that underwent clonal expansion was not determined.

Patients with a history of autoimmune disease or receiving systemic immunosuppression were excluded from the trial. Peripheral blood for TCR sequencing was drawn from every dose cohort at baseline, at cycle 4 day 1 and at cycle 7 day 1. Samples came from an open-label, multicenter, first-in-human phase I dose-escalation trial of ivuxolimab. The trial enrolled adults with locally advanced or metastatic head and neck squamous cell, hepatocellular, melanoma or renal cell carcinoma. Before TCR sequencing, CD4+ T cells and CD8+ T cells from peripheral blood were sorted into separate populations. Genomic DNA was extracted from sorted cells for sequencing of the TCRbeta CDR3 region. TCRbeta CDR3 regions were sequenced using the immunoSEQ Assay. In TCRdb, the immuneACCESS table is reduced to in-frame sequences with V and J assigned. These tables do not hold every clone; where another copy was compared, an unresolved V gene accounts for under half, and the others remain unexplained. For this sample there are about 67,000 clones; roughly 90% appear just once. Approximately 0.27% of the sample comes from the top ten.

Turning to this clone: Its antigen remains unidentified. Qualities for individual bases were not recorded, and no much larger clone is one base off.

This specimen consisted of CD4+ or CD8+ T cells sorted from blood, obtained in a trial of the OX40 agonist ivuxolimab. The sequence was collected from an adult with an advanced solid tumor such as melanoma, head and neck, liver or kidney cancer.

The DNA reads TGTGCCAGCAAAAGAATGGGAGTAGGGACCTTCGACGAGCAGTACTTC. Its product reads: CASKRMGVGTFDEQYF. Recombination joined TRBV2 with TRBJ2-7; the D segment is perhaps TRBD1 or TRBD2, each sharing 5 matched bases. The CDR3 starts with the cysteine, ends with the phenylalanine, and has 16 residues. Only CDR3 DNA remains: 48 bases, in frame from the first base. CDR1 SNHLY and CDR2 FYNNEI are derived from the germline V gene. A distance of 24 bases separates the germline ends of V and J, which lose 7 bases and 5 bases respectively.